A selection of T cell receptor beta chains follows, all from one sample in a study of regulatory and conventional T cells in RAG deficiency. Sequencing used immunoSEQ multiplex PCR; TCRdb keeps in-frame clones, though not all of them. The sample has roughly 32,000 clones, 89% seen once. Separately, the same data were catalogued under a study of regulatory T cells.

The specimen sequenced was CD8+ T cells sorted from blood. These receptors were obtained from a human donor in good health. Both conserved end residues are part of each CDR3. A D gene is named only where the DNA matches it firmly. The listing skips clone size in some rows; elsewhere it reads once, few, many or a size class.

.	TRBV7-9	12	.	TRBJ1-1	TGTGCCAGCAGCAGGGGAGGAACTGAAGCTTTCTTT	CASSRGGTEAFF
.	TRBV19	14	.	TRBJ2-7	TGTGCCAGTAGTACCGCTCCACCCTCCTACGAGCAGTACTTC	CASSTAPPSYEQYF
TRBD1	TRBV6-1	16	.	TRBJ1-4	TGTGCCAGCAGTGAAGGCCAGGGACAGGGCTATGAAAAACTGTTTTTT	CASSEGQGQGYEKLFF
.	TRBV19	16	.	TRBJ2-7	TGTGCCAGTAGTAATTATGACGAGACCGGACGTGGGGAGCAGTACTTC	CASSNYDETGRGEQYF
TRBD1	TRBV13	15	.	TRBJ1-2	TGTGCCAGCAACGGCCCGGGACAGGAGGCCTATGGCTACACCTTC	CASNGPGQEAYGYTF
.	TRBV27	14	.	TRBJ2-7	TGTGCCAGCCGGCGTCCGGGGGATCGGAACGAGCAGTACTTC	CASRRPGDRNEQYF
.	TRBV25-1	14	.	TRBJ1-3	TGTGCCAGCAGTGAAAACTTTCCCGGAGGGACCATATATTTT	CASSENFPGGTIYF
.	TRBV19	14	.	TRBJ1-6	TGTGCCAGTAGACCGACAGTCTATAATTCACCCCTCCACTTT	CASRPTVYNSPLHF
TRBD2	TRBV9	15	.	TRBJ2-1	TGTGCCAGCAGCGTCAGCGGGGGAGACTACAATGAGCAGTTCTTC	CASSVSGGDYNEQFF
.	TRBV19	15	few	TRBJ2-7	TGTGCCAGTAGTACCCTAAATAGGGGAAACCTCGAGCAGTACTTC	CASSTLNRGNLEQYF
.	TRBV14	15	.	TRBJ2-7	TGTGCCAGCAGCGACTCCGTCAGGGTTGGTTACGAGCAGTACTTC	CASSDSVRVGYEQYF
.	TRBV7-9	12	few	TRBJ1-1	TGTGCCAGCAGCTTAATGAACACTGAAGCTTTCTTT	CASSLMNTEAFF
.	TRBV5-1	14	.	TRBJ1-4	TGCGCCAGCAGCTTGGGTTGGTCTAATGAAAAACTGTTTTTT	CASSLGWSNEKLFF
.	TRBV9	14	.	TRBJ1-2	TGTGCCAGCAGCGTAGGTTCTGGGTCGGAAGGCTACACCTTC	CASSVGSGSEGYTF
.	TRBV7-6	15	few	TRBJ2-7	TGTGCCAGCAGCTTGGACAGTCAGAGCTCCTACGAGCAGTACTTC	CASSLDSQSSYEQYF
.	TRBV18	13	few	TRBJ1-2	TGTGCCAGCTCTTCCTTGGGGGACTATGGCTACACCTTC	CASSSLGDYGYTF
TRBD1	TRBV5-1	15	few	TRBJ1-6	TGCGCCAGCAGCTTGGGGACAGGGTCTTACTCACCCCTCCACTTT	CASSLGTGSYSPLHF
TRBD1	TRBV28	14	.	TRBJ1-2	TGTGCCAGCAGTCCCAGGGGGAGTTACTATGGCTACACCTTC	CASSPRGSYYGYTF
.	TRBV7-8	14	once	TRBJ1-2	TGTGCCAGCAGCCCGCGGATCGCTAACTATGGCTACACCTTC	CASSPRIANYGYTF
TRBD2	TRBV2	15	.	TRBJ2-7	TGTGCCAGCAGTGAAGCGCGGGACTACCCCTACGAGCAGTACTTC	CASSEARDYPYEQYF
TRBD2	TRBV6-4	16	.	TRBJ2-1	TGTGCCAGCAGTGACTCGTGGCGGGGGGACTACAATGAGCAGTTCTTC	CASSDSWRGDYNEQFF
.	TRBV2	14	.	TRBJ1-1	TGTGCCACCCACAGGGTTTTGACGAACACTGAAGCTTTCTTT	CATHRVLTNTEAFF
TRBD2	TRBV5-8	17	.	TRBJ2-1	TGTGCCAGCAGCTCCGTAGCGGGAGAGGTACCCTACAATGAGCAGTTCTTC	CASSSVAGEVPYNEQFF
.	TRBV7-7	14	.	TRBJ2-7	TGTGCTAGCAGCTTAACACACCCTCCCTACGAGCAGTACTTC	CASSLTHPPYEQYF
TRBD2	TRBV5-6	15	.	TRBJ2-1	TGTGCCAGCAGCTTGGGCGGGAGCTCCTACAATGAGCAGTTCTTC	CASSLGGSSYNEQFF
.	TRBV11-1	16	.	TRBJ2-2	TGTGCCAGCAGCCAGGGGGACTACCGGAACACCGGGGAGCTGTTTTTT	CASSQGDYRNTGELFF
TRBD2	TRBV27	14	.	TRBJ2-7	TGTGCCAGCAGCTTTGGGAGGGAGGGGTACGAGCAGTACTTC	CASSFGREGYEQYF
TRBD2	TRBV27	14	.	TRBJ2-3	TGTGCCACCCGAGCTAGCGGCCGCACAGATACGCAGTATTTT	CATRASGRTDTQYF
.	TRBV30	14	.	TRBJ1-5	TGTGCCTGGAGTACAGGGCCCAGCAATCAGCCCCAGCATTTT	CAWSTGPSNQPQHF
.	TRBV28	14	.	TRBJ1-5	TGTGCCAGCAGTATACTCCCCGGGGATCAGCCCCAGCATTTT	CASSILPGDQPQHF
.	TRBV6-5	13	.	TRBJ2-1	TGTGCCAGCAGTTACGGCCCGGGGAATGAGCAGTTCTTC	CASSYGPGNEQFF
.	TRBV6-5	13	.	TRBJ2-1	TGTGCCAGTGGGGAGGTGGGATACAATGAGCAGTTCTTC	CASGEVGYNEQFF
.	TRBV7-9	14	.	TRBJ2-2	TGTGCCAGCAGCCGCCAGGGTAGCACCGGGGAGCTGTTTTTT	CASSRQGSTGELFF
.	TRBV2	15	once	TRBJ2-7	TGTGCCAGCAGTGGAAACAGCGACCGCTCCTACGAGCAGTACTTC	CASSGNSDRSYEQYF
TRBD1	TRBV28	21	.	TRBJ1-5	TGTGCCAGCAGTACCAATCTAATCGGGACAGCTCAATCCCTTAGCAATCAGCCCCAGCATTTT	CASSTNLIGTAQSLSNQPQHF
TRBD1	TRBV9	16	.	TRBJ1-2	TGTGCCAGCAGCGTAGGGAGAACAGGGGGCGCGTGGGGCTACACCTTC	CASSVGRTGGAWGYTF
TRBD1	TRBV19	13	few	TRBJ1-6	TGTGCCAGCCGGGGGCCAGGGGGTTCACCCCTCCACTTT	CASRGPGGSPLHF
.	TRBV7-3	14	.	TRBJ2-7	TGTGCCAGCAGCCGAAGTGGCGGGATGTACGAGCAGTACTTC	CASSRSGGMYEQYF
.	TRBV5-5	14	.	TRBJ1-1	TGTGCCAGCAGCTTGGGAACAGGGAGAAATGAAGCTTTCTTT	CASSLGTGRNEAFF
TRBD1	TRBV6-6	12	.	TRBJ1-1	TGTGCCAGCAGTTCAGGACAGGGACGAGCTTTCTTT	CASSSGQGRAFF
TRBD1	TRBV6-5	15	once	TRBJ2-7	TGTGCCAGCAGTCCAGGGGGTGCGAACTCCTACGAGCAGTACTTC	CASSPGGANSYEQYF
.	TRBV5-5	15	.	TRBJ1-1	TGTGCCAGCAGCTTTGAAGGATACTATGTCGCTGAAGCTTTCTTT	CASSFEGYYVAEAFF
TRBD2	TRBV10-2	16	.	TRBJ2-3	TGCGCCAGCAGTGAGTCCTTGGGAGCGGGGGGGGATACGCAGTATTTT	CASSESLGAGGDTQYF
.	TRBV5-4	13	.	TRBJ1-2	TGTGCCAGCAGCTCACAAGGGATCTATGGCTACACCTTC	CASSSQGIYGYTF
.	TRBV16	15	.	TRBJ1-6	TGTGCCAGCAGCTTGGGGGGCGCCGGCGATTCACCCCTCCACTTT	CASSLGGAGDSPLHF
TRBD1	TRBV6-5	13	.	TRBJ1-2	TGTGCCAGCGCCCCAGGGGGCTTAAATGGCTACACCTTC	CASAPGGLNGYTF
TRBD2	TRBV13	15	.	TRBJ2-7	TGTGCCAGCAGCAGGAAAAGACTAGCGGGCGACGAGCAGTACTTC	CASSRKRLAGDEQYF
.	TRBV19	14	.	TRBJ2-3	TGTGCCAGTAGTATAGGTCTAGGGCTAGATACGCAGTATTTT	CASSIGLGLDTQYF